This T cell receptor (beta chain) emerged from a study of blood T cell repertoires in COVID-19. Germline assignment: CDR1 SGHTA and CDR2 FQGTGA. The CDR3 spans 15 residues. V shed 7 bases, J shed 6 bases, and the junction held 11 bases outside the gene matches. As processed by the authors: Amplification with reference gene primers provided the estimates of nucleated cell counts. Some clones are missing from TCRdb's copy, which holds only in-frame ones; the method was immunoSEQ multiplex PCR. The D gene and trimming were derived from the DNA, and the V and J assignments and clone size from that table. The data contain around 260,000 clones, around four fifths of them singletons. This clone occurred a few times.

The TCR sequence derives from a man in his sixties with acute or convalescent COVID-19. Source material: peripheral blood. This chain connects TRBV7-3 to TRBJ2-1, with TRBD2 matching over 8 bases. CDR3 DNA: TGTGCCAGCACCTCCGGAGGAGCGGGGGTCAATGAGCAGTTCTTC. Encoded protein: CASTSGGAGVNEQFF.